These 26 T cell receptor beta chains share one sample of origin, sequenced in a study of cytomegalovirus exposure and HLA in healthy donors. PCR amplification relied on 60 Vbeta primers (plus 13 Jbeta primers). TCRdb's copy holds only in-frame clones and misses some; the assay was immunoSEQ multiplex PCR. This table holds 100,000 to 150,000 clones, about 71% found once. Source material: PBMCs. The receptor source for this set is a woman aged 55-75 years in good health and CMV-seropositive.

The chain joins TRBV7-9 to TRBJ1-6; D remains unclear. Per the germline V gene, CDR1 is SEHNR and CDR2 is FQNEAQ (reference sequence). The CDR3 has 16 residues. V lost 1 base to trimming and J lost 9 bases, with 16 bases between them. The CDR3: CASSLGSGNPSSPLHF. The CDR3, as DNA: TGTGCCAGCAGCTTAGGTTCGGGGAACCCCTCTTCACCCCTCCACTTT.

The chain joins TRBV6-1 to TRBJ1-1; 10 bases line up with TRBD1. Germline values: CDR1 MNHNS, CDR2 SASEGT. The V segment lost 6 bases and the J segment 5 bases; nucleotides outside the gene matches: 6. The CDR3 extends over 14 amino acids. CDR3 bases: TGTGCCAGCAGACCGGGACAGGGGTGGACTGAAGCTTTCTTT. Translating it yields CASRPGQGWTEAFF.

The V and J genes are TRBV10-2 and TRBJ2-7; D gene ambiguous. The CDR3 extends over 14 amino acids. Germline V gives CDR1 WSHSY, CDR2 SAAADI. Trimming cost V 3 bases and J 5 bases, with 14 bases left between them. CDR3 DNA: TGCGCCAGCAGTGAAGGAGCGTCGGAAGACGAGCAGTACTTC. It specifies CASSEGASEDEQYF.

V is TRBV27 and J is TRBJ1-1; 8 bases fit TRBD1. The CDR3 has 15 amino acids. The germline gives CDR1 MNHEY, CDR2 SMNVEV (reference sequence). Trimming at V came to 3 bases and at J to 1 base, leaving 4 bases not matched to a gene. For the CDR3, the DNA is TGTGCCAGCAGTTTGTCCGGGACAGGGAACACTGAAGCTTTCTTT. Translating gives CASSLSGTGNTEAFF.

The chain uses TRBV18 and TRBJ1-2, with unresolved D. The CDR3 covers 12 residues. V dropped 4 bases and J dropped 7 bases, with 10 bases sitting between them. The V gene's germline CDR1 is KGHSH and CDR2 LQKENI. CDR3 nucleotides: TGTGCCAGCTCACTCCAGGCGAGTGGCTACACCTTC. Protein sequence: CASSLQASGYTF. Based on the CDR3 plus reference TRBV18 and TRBJ1-2, the full variable domain is NAGVMQNPRHLVRRRGQEARLRCSPMKGHSHVYWYRQLPEEGLKFMVYLQKENIIDESGMPKERFSAEFPKEGPSILRIQQVVRGDSAAYFCASSLQASGYTFGSGTRLTVV.

This chain links TRBV5-5 with TRBJ1-2; D is unresolved. The CDR3 totals 15 residues. Germline V gene data show CDR1 as SGHKS and CDR2 as YYEKEE (reference sequence). V lost 4 bases to trimming and J lost 5 bases, with 18 bases between them. The CDR3 coding sequence is TGTGCCAGCAGCCCCGGAGGGCGGTTGGATTATGGCTACACCTTC. Translation: CASSPGGRLDYGYTF.

The sample holds a few counts of this clone. The same CDR3 arises from other DNA sequences in this sample as well. This rearrangement joins TRBV5-1 to TRBJ1-1; tentative D call: TRBD1 (5 bases). Germline V gives CDR1 SGHRS, CDR2 YFSETQ. The V end lost 2 bases, the J end lost 0 bases, and 8 bases lay between the germline ends. This CDR3 spans 14 amino acids. For the CDR3, the DNA is TGCGCCAGCAGCTTAGGACACTTGAACACTGAAGCTTTCTTT. It specifies CASSLGHLNTEAFF.

This clone has a handful of counts. CDR3 loop: CASSLGLAGTREQYF. The CDR3 DNA sequence: TGTGCCAGCAGCTTGGGGCTAGCGGGGACCCGCGAGCAGTACTTC. This chain uses TRBV5-6 with TRBJ2-7, with 9 bases matching TRBD2. The germline V gene has CDR1 SGHDT and CDR2 YYEEEE. The J segment lost 6 bases and the V segment lost 0 bases, leaving 7 bases of the junction unmatched. This CDR3 spans 15 amino acids.

V and J are TRBV19 and TRBJ1-2; no definite D call. The CDR3 runs to 13 residues. CDR1 LNHDA and CDR2 SQIVND come from the germline V gene (reference sequence). Trimming left V 6 bases short and J 1 base short, with 9 bases between. The chain's CDR3 is CASRLAFNYGYTF. In DNA, the CDR3 is TGTGCCAGTAGGTTAGCCTTTAACTATGGCTACACCTTC.

V and J are TRBV10-3 and TRBJ1-2; perhaps TRBD1 as D (5 bases). Germline V gene data show CDR1 as ENHRY and CDR2 as SYGVKD. The germline V and J ends were trimmed by 8 bases and 5 bases, with 6 bases remaining between them. The CDR3 sequence is 10 residues long. The CDR3 region has the DNA TGTGCCATCCGGGGGTATGGCTACACCTTC. Its protein product is CAIRGYGYTF.

This rearrangement joins TRBV19 to TRBJ1-5, with no clear D. CDR3 length: 11 residues. CDR1 is LNHDA and CDR2 is SQIVND in the germline V gene (reference sequence). Trimming stripped 5 bases from V and 7 bases from J, with 6 bases between. DNA of the CDR3: TGTGCCAGTAGTTCAGGCCAGCCCCAGCATTTT. This codes for CASSSGQPQHF.

The rearrangement joins TRBV4-1 to TRBJ2-1; maybe TRBD2 (7 bases). Trimming pared 0 bases from V and 6 bases from J, leaving 9 bases between. CDR1 and CDR2 from the germline V gene are MGHRA and YSYEKL. This CDR3 comprises 14 residues. Here the CDR3 reads CASSQEGGGNEQFF. The DNA of the CDR3 is TGCGCCAGCAGCCAAGAGGGAGGGGGCAATGAGCAGTTCTTC.

Only one count was recorded for this clone. V usage is TRBV6-1 and J usage is TRBJ2-1; 11 bases align to TRBD2. The V segment lost 5 bases and the J segment 7 bases; nucleotides outside the gene matches: 7. From germline, CDR1 is MNHNS and CDR2 SASEGT. The CDR3 extends over 15 amino acids. The CDR3 DNA reads as TGTGCCAGCAGTTCCCTAGCGGGGGGCCTAAATGAGCAGTTCTTC. Protein: CASSSLAGGLNEQFF.

V is TRBV25-1 and J is TRBJ2-7; D might be TRBD2 (7 bases). CDR1 is MGHDK and CDR2 is SYGVNS in the germline V gene. CDR3 length: 13 residues. V lost 7 bases to trimming and J lost 4 bases, with 14 bases between them. The CDR3: CASMGGARYEQYF. The CDR3 DNA is TGTGCCAGCATGGGGGGGGCCAGATACGAGCAGTACTTC.

V gene TRBV19 combines with J gene TRBJ2-3; 10 bases are shared with TRBD2. This CDR3 spans 14 amino acids. Germline trimming cut 9 bases from V and 2 bases from J; bases unmatched to any gene: 5. Germline V lookup: CDR1 LNHDA, CDR2 SQIVND (reference sequence). This chain's CDR3 is CASNSGGTTDTQYF. The CDR3 nucleotides read TGTGCCAGCAATAGCGGGGGGACCACAGATACGCAGTATTTT.

The genes are TRBV19 and TRBJ1-1; possibly TRBD1 for D (6 bases). This CDR3 is 13 amino acids long. V was trimmed by 7 bases and J by 1 base, leaving 10 bases between them. In germline, CDR1 is LNHDA, CDR2 SQIVND (reference sequence). Here the CDR3 reads CASTQDRNTEAFF. The CDR3 DNA sequence: TGTGCCAGTACCCAGGACAGGAACACTGAAGCTTTCTTT.

The V call is TRBV19, the J call TRBJ1-1; 7 nucleotides line up with TRBD1. Germline CDR1 and CDR2: LNHDA and SQIVND (reference sequence). The CDR3 extends over 15 amino acids. V lost 2 bases and J lost 0; bases outside the gene matches: 3. In DNA form, the CDR3 reads TGTGCCAGTAGTATAACGGACAGGATGAACACTGAAGCTTTCTTT. The encoded protein is CASSITDRMNTEAFF.

The chain is built from TRBV11-2 and TRBJ1-6, with 8 bases lining up with TRBD1. Trimming at V came to 4 bases and at J to 6 bases, leaving 5 bases not matched to a gene. The germline CDR1 and CDR2 sequences are SGHAT and FQNNGV. The CDR3 is 15 residues long. CDR3: CASSWGQASNSPLHF. The DNA of the CDR3 is TGTGCCAGCAGCTGGGGACAGGCGAGTAATTCACCCCTCCACTTT.

This chain connects TRBV6-1 to TRBJ2-5; weak D call: TRBD2 (6 bases). The last part of the DNA fits TRBJ2-7 better; the J call may be wrong. This CDR3 spans 15 amino acids. Per the germline V gene, CDR1 is MNHNS and CDR2 is SASEGT. In DNA form, the CDR3 reads TGTGCCAGCAGTGATCTGACTAGGACTACCTACGAGCAGTACTTC. As protein: CASSDLTRTTYEQYF.

The V call is TRBV25-1, the J call TRBJ2-7; 8 bases agree with TRBD1. V lost 4 bases, J lost 2 bases, and 4 bases stayed unmatched. The CDR3 loop spans 14 amino acids. Per germline, CDR1 MGHDK and CDR2 SYGVNS. This chain's CDR3 is CASSARTGPYEQYF. The CDR3, as DNA: TGTGCCAGCAGTGCTCGGACAGGGCCCTACGAGCAGTACTTC.

The chain couples TRBV6-4 to TRBJ2-1; 11 bases are shared with TRBD2. The CDR3 runs to 14 residues. The V and J ends lost 6 bases and 5 bases, in that order; junction bases with no gene match: 3. The V gene's germline CDR1 is MRHNA and CDR2 SNTAGT. CDR3 in DNA: TGTGCCAGCAGGACTAGCGGGGTAAACAATGAGCAGTTCTTC. This codes for CASRTSGVNNEQFF.

CDR3 region: CASSYLGQGGFQPQHF. The DNA of the CDR3 is TGTGCCAGCAGCTACCTTGGGCAGGGGGGTTTCCAGCCCCAGCATTTT. This chain joins TRBV7-9 and TRBJ1-5; the match to TRBD1 covers 7 bases. The CDR3 length is 16 residues. Trimming removed 4 bases from V and 7 bases from J; junction bases left unmatched: 13. Germline V gene lookup returns CDR1 SEHNR and CDR2 FQNEAQ (reference sequence).

The chain links TRBV27 to TRBJ2-5, with D possibly being TRBD2 (6 bases). The CDR3 sequence is 15 residues long. CDR1 is MNHEY, CDR2 SMNVEV, per germline (reference sequence). Trimming removed 8 bases from V and 1 base from J, with 17 bases in between. The CDR3 loop is CASRRASVVQETQYF. The CDR3 DNA sequence: TGTGCCAGCCGCAGGGCTAGCGTAGTCCAAGAGACCCAGTACTTC.

The chain links TRBV6-6 to TRBJ1-5; D not resolved. The CDR3 consists of 13 residues. Germline V gene lookup returns CDR1 MNHNY and CDR2 SVGAGI (reference sequence). The V and J ends lost 5 bases and 0 bases respectively, with 5 bases between them. CDR3 nucleotide sequence: TGTGCCAGCAGTGCGGCTAGCAATCAGCCCCAGCATTTT. It codes for CASSAASNQPQHF.

This sequence joins TRBV5-1 and TRBJ2-3; TRBD2 matches at 7 bases. The V gene end was trimmed by 0 bases and the J gene end by 0 bases; junction bases not matched to a gene: 4. The CDR3 extends over 16 amino acids. The germline V gene has CDR1 SGHRS and CDR2 YFSETQ. The CDR3 DNA sequence: TGCGCCAGCAGCTTGGGGGGGACTACTAGCACAGATACGCAGTATTTT. It encodes CASSLGGTTSTDTQYF.

CDR3 coding DNA: TGTGCCAGCAGCGTAGATGCCAGACTCTCTGGGGCCAACGTCCTGACTTTC. Protein sequence: CASSVDARLSGANVLTF. The V gene is TRBV9, the J gene TRBJ2-6; D is uncertain. The germline CDR1 and CDR2 sequences are SGDLS and YYNGEE. The V gene lost 0 bases and the J gene lost 0 bases, with 10 bases spanning the gap. CDR3 size: 17 residues.